A single sample gave rise to the 14 T cell receptor beta chains below, sequenced in a study of CD8+CD57+ T cells in acquired aplastic anemia. Patients sequenced had flow cytometry evidence of CD8+CD57+ cell expansion. Researchers used genomic DNA as the template to profile TCR beta VDJ and CDR3. A single record per CDR3 protein comes from TCRdb applying MiXCR to the reads. The sample carries about 120,000 distinct CDR3 sequences, over 55% recorded once. The sample consisted of sorted CD4+, CD8+, or CD8+CD57+ T cells (not recorded which) from PBMCs. The receptors stem from a human donor with aplastic anemia.

This clonotype was observed once. The rearrangement joins TRBV19 to TRBJ2-7; D gene ambiguous. Per the germline V gene, CDR1 is LNHDA and CDR2 is SQIVND (reference sequence). The CDR3 totals 15 residues. Trimming cost V 3 bases and J 3 bases, with 15 bases left between them. Here the CDR3 reads CASSIGSTAIYEQYF. For the CDR3, the DNA is TGTGCCAGTAGTATCGGGTCAACAGCTATCTACGAGCAGTACTTC.

This clonotype was counted at least ten times. The CDR3 coding sequence is TGTGCCAGCAGCCCAGACCGGGGGGTAGGCACTGAAGCTTTCTTT. Its translation: CASSPDRGVGTEAFF. V usage is TRBV7-9 and J usage is TRBJ1-1, with D tentatively TRBD1 (5 bases). Germline lookup yields CDR1 SEHNR and CDR2 FQNEAQ (reference sequence). Trimming cost V 5 bases and J 4 bases, with 17 bases left between them. This CDR3 is built from 15 residues. Full variable domain (missing parts from reference TRBV7-9 and TRBJ1-1): DTGVSQNPRHKITKRGQNVTFRCDPISEHNRLYWYRQTLGQGPEFLTYFQNEAQLEKSRLLSDRFSAERPKGSFSTLEIQRTEQGDSAMYLCASSPDRGVGTEAFFGQGTRLTVV.

V is TRBV27 and J is TRBJ2-1; D unresolved. From germline, CDR1 is MNHEY and CDR2 SMNVEV (reference sequence). This CDR3 is built from 15 residues. The germline V and J ends were trimmed by 5 bases and 1 base, with 12 bases remaining between them. In DNA form, the CDR3 reads TGTGCCAGCAGTGGTGGGGATTCTTCCTACAATGAGCAGTTCTTC. Its translation is CASSGGDSSYNEQFF.

This clonotype turned up a few times. This chain links TRBV7-9 with TRBJ2-7, with 7 nucleotides matching TRBD2. The CDR3 extends over 15 amino acids. Germline-derived CDR1 and CDR2 are SEHNR and FQNEAQ (reference sequence). J was trimmed by 4 bases and V by 1 base; bases with no gene match: 7. The CDR3: CASSLGAAGPYEQYF. In DNA form, the CDR3 reads TGTGCCAGCAGCTTAGGTGCAGCGGGACCATACGAGCAGTACTTC.

The chain carries TRBV7-9 and TRBJ2-7; TRBD1 or TRBD2 may be the D gene (6 bases each). Trimming took off 7 bases at V and 5 bases at J, with 21 bases between the two ends. Germline loops: CDR1 SEHNR, CDR2 FQNEAQ (reference sequence). CDR3 length: 15 residues. CDR3 in amino acids: CASIPDRGPFNEQYF. The CDR3 DNA sequence: TGTGCCAGCATCCCAGATCGGGGGCCTTTTAACGAGCAGTACTTC.

This chain joins TRBV19 and TRBJ1-5; D not certain. Germline CDR1 LNHDA, CDR2 SQIVND (reference sequence). The CDR3 extends over 13 amino acids. Trimming took off 1 base at V and 5 bases at J, with 6 bases between the two ends. The CDR3 nucleotides read TGTGCCAGTAGTATAGTATTCGATCAGCCCCAGCATTTT. Residues: CASSIVFDQPQHF.

This clonotype was observed many times. This chain connects TRBV10-2 to TRBJ1-2, with 12 bases identical to TRBD1. The CDR3 consists of 14 residues. The V segment lost 3 bases and the J segment 6 bases; nucleotides outside the gene matches: 2. Germline CDR1 WSHSY, CDR2 SAAADI. The CDR3 spells CASSEGTGGDGYTF. The CDR3 DNA sequence: TGCGCCAGCAGTGAAGGGACAGGGGGCGATGGCTACACCTTC.

This clonotype was seen more than once but under ten times. The V call is TRBV11-3, the J call TRBJ2-1; 8 bases are a match to TRBD2. With V trimmed by 4 bases and J by 6 bases, 11 bases remained unmatched. Per the germline V gene, CDR1 is SGHNT and CDR2 is YENEEA. The CDR3 loop spans 16 amino acids. CDR3 sequence (DNA): TGTGCCAGCAGCTCCCGGGAGGCGGGGGGCGTCAATGAGCAGTTCTTC. This sequence encodes CASSSREAGGVNEQFF.

The V and J genes are TRBV29-1 and TRBJ2-1; 9 bases agree with TRBD2. This CDR3 comprises 15 residues. Germline CDR1 SQVTM, CDR2 ANQGSEA. V dropped 4 bases and J dropped 6; count of bases not matched to a gene: 10. The CDR3 region has the DNA TGCAGCGTTGGGGCGGGGGGGCGATCTATCAATGAGCAGTTCTTC. Encoded protein: CSVGAGGRSINEQFF.

This clonotype was picked up many times. The chain joins TRBV7-9 to TRBJ1-1, with D hard to call. CDR1 and CDR2 (germline): SEHNR, FQNEAQ (reference sequence). The ends were cut back, 5 bases at V and 1 base at J, with 5 bases in the middle. The CDR3 contains 12 residues. The CDR3 spells CASSQSNTEAFF. Written as DNA, the CDR3 is TGTGCCAGCAGCCAATCGAACACTGAAGCTTTCTTT.

This clonotype showed up just once. Being one base from a much bigger clone, this may be a read error. The chain uses TRBV6-2 or TRBV6-3 and TRBJ2-2; TRBD2 might be the D (6 bases). V was clipped by 8 bases and J by 8 bases, with 6 bases between them. Per germline, CDR1 MNHEY and CDR2 SVGEGT. The CDR3 length is 10 residues. The CDR3 DNA sequence: TGTGCCAGCGGAGGGGGGGAGCTGTTTTTT. This translates into CASGGGELFF.

This chain links TRBV2 with TRBJ2-5; D may be TRBD2 (6 bases). Germline V gene sequence: CDR1 SNHLY, CDR2 FYNNEI. V lost 6 bases to trimming and J lost 0 bases, with 11 bases between them. This CDR3 contains 14 residues. The CDR3 loop is CASRGLSYQETQYF. The DNA for the CDR3 is TGTGCCAGCAGGGGACTGTCGTACCAAGAGACCCAGTACTTC. The full variable domain, with the rest looked up from reference TRBV2 and TRBJ2-5, is EPEVTQTPSHQVTQMGQEVILRCVPISNHLYFYWYRQILGQKVEFLVSFYNNEISEKSEIFDDQFSVERPDGSNFTLKIRSTKLEDSAMYFCASRGLSYQETQYFGPGTRLLVL.

Turning to this clonotype: This may arise from a read error, as a much more abundant clone is one base away. V usage is TRBV12-3 or TRBV12-4 and J usage is TRBJ2-3; weak D call: TRBD2 (6 bases). The CDR3 contains 13 residues. The CDR3 protein is CASSFGSTGTQYF. The CDR3 nucleotides are TGTGCCAGCAGTTTCGGGAGCACAGGTACGCAGTATTTT.

This clonotype was counted a few times. The chain employs TRBV10-3 and TRBJ2-7; 8 nucleotides line up with TRBD2. Germline V CDR1 and CDR2: ENHRY, SYGVKD. With 7 bases clipped from V and 4 bases from J, the junction kept 9 bases outside the gene matches. The CDR3 totals 14 residues. The CDR3 protein is CAITSSGSGYEQYF. CDR3 in DNA: TGTGCCATCACCTCAAGCGGGAGTGGTTACGAGCAGTACTTC.